This T cell receptor (beta chain) was captured by sequencing in a study of blood T cell repertoires in COVID-19. Whole-study context: Donors in the United States, Italy and Spain gave samples during acute or convalescent COVID-19. PBMCs, B-cell-depleted T cells, or T cells were the source of the cDNA or gDNA that made up the material.

Sequencing was performed with immunoSEQ multiplex PCR; in TCRdb, only in-frame clones are kept and a portion is missing. This table holds approximately 220,000 clones, 80% to 90% found once. Germline V gene sequence: CDR1 SGHRS, CDR2 YFSETQ. There are 14 residues in the CDR3. Trimming shortened V by 0 bases and J by 2 bases, and 8 bases separated the two germline ends. Ages ranged from about 18 to 89 years, with residence in approximately 25 US areas. Membership in each cohort depended on participant-reported clinical history. Sequencing was done on a sample of PBMCs or T cells enriched from blood (not recorded which). The chain recombines TRBV5-1 with TRBJ1-1; D perhaps matches TRBD1 (6 bases). This receptor was identified in a woman aged 45-65 years who had been exposed to COVID-19. In DNA form, the CDR3 reads TGCGCCAGCAGCTTGGACAGGGTAAACACTGAAGCTTTCTTT. Translated: CASSLDRVNTEAFF. The full variable domain, completed using reference TRBV5-1 and TRBJ1-1, is KAGVTQTPRYLIKTRGQQVTLSCSPISGHRSVSWYQQTPGQGLQFLFEYFSETQRNKGNFPGRFSGRQFSNSRSEMNVSTLELGDSALYLCASSLDRVNTEAFFGQGTRLTVV.